Below, 21 T cell receptor beta chains from the same sample are listed, as sequenced in a study of blood T cells in healthy people across ages. Primed by a sample-barcoded 5' primer and a J-beta primer mix, a second PCR proceeded for 7 to 11 cycles. From the 5' RACE reads, TCRdb called clonotypes with MiXCR, one entry per CDR3 protein. The table shows 540,000 or so distinct CDR3 sequences, with approximately 27% occurring only once. The sequenced material came from blood. Source of these receptors: a woman aged 70-85 years in good health.

This clonotype was seen just once. The rearrangement uses TRBV7-9 and TRBJ1-2; D unresolved. The V end was cut by 7 bases, the J end by 2 bases, with 14 bases between. This CDR3 has 14 amino acids. Germline CDR1 SEHNR, CDR2 FQNEAQ (reference sequence). This chain's CDR3 is CASNGRERNYGYTF. DNA of the CDR3: TGTGCCAGCAATGGCCGAGAAAGAAACTATGGCTACACCTTC.

The table lists this clonotype with a few counts. The chain combines TRBV7-2 with TRBJ2-7; the D is unclear. Germline CDR1 SGHTA, CDR2 FQGNSA. This CDR3 region has 18 residues. The V gene lost 5 bases and the J gene lost 4 bases, with 27 bases spanning the gap. The CDR3 reads CASSPTRRRTYRIYEQYF. CDR3 DNA sequence: TGTGCCAGCAGCCCCACTCGCCGTCGGACGTACCGAATTTACGAGCAGTACTTC.

The chain carries TRBV5-1 and TRBJ1-1; D may be TRBD1 (5 bases). Germline lookup yields CDR1 SGHRS and CDR2 YFSETQ. V lost 5 bases, J lost 0 bases, and 17 bases lay in between. This CDR3 contains 16 residues. In DNA form, the CDR3 reads TGCGCCAGCAGTCAGGATCCAAGGGGATTGAACACTGAAGCTTTCTTT. The encoded protein is CASSQDPRGLNTEAFF.

This clonotype was seen more than once but under ten times. The chain carries TRBV4-2 and TRBJ2-5, with TRBD2 matching over 10 bases. The J call may be in error: the DNA end matches TRBJ2-7 better. Germline values: CDR1 LGHNA, CDR2 YNFKEQ. The CDR3 has 15 amino acids. DNA for the CDR3: TGTGCCAGCAGCCAGGGACTAGCGCCTTCCTACGAGCAGTACTTC. Its translation is CASSQGLAPSYEQYF.

This clonotype was picked up a small number of times. The chain couples TRBV7-9 to TRBJ2-7, with 8 bases that match TRBD1. Per the germline V gene, CDR1 is SEHNR and CDR2 is FQNEAQ (reference sequence). This CDR3 has 15 amino acids. V shed 5 bases, J shed 0 bases, and the junction held 6 bases outside the gene matches. The CDR3 reads CASSHSGTGSYEQYF. Here the CDR3 DNA reads TGTGCCAGCAGCCATTCCGGGACAGGCTCCTACGAGCAGTACTTC.

CDR3 nucleotides: TGCGCCAGCAGCTTGGAGGCAGCTAGCTACGAGCAGTACTTC. Translating it yields CASSLEAASYEQYF. The gene calls are TRBV5-1 and TRBJ2-7, with D hard to call. The CDR3 loop spans 14 amino acids. V was pared by 0 bases and J by 3 bases, with 10 bases between. Germline V gene data show CDR1 as SGHRS and CDR2 as YFSETQ.

This rearrangement joins TRBV5-1 to TRBJ2-5; D might be TRBD1 (6 bases). The J call is in doubt because the DNA end fits TRBJ2-7 better. Germline-derived CDR1 and CDR2 are SGHRS and YFSETQ. This CDR3 spans 15 amino acids. The CDR3 nucleotides read TGCGCCAGCAGCTTTCTGGAGACAGGTGGCTACGAGCAGTACTTC. Translation: CASSFLETGGYEQYF.

This clonotype has a handful of counts. Germline and junction disagree at one end, which may indicate a read error. The chain carries TRBV12-3 or TRBV12-4 and TRBJ2-3; the D gene is possibly TRBD1 (7 bases). The CDR3 contains 14 residues. In nucleotides, the CDR3 is TGCGTCAGCACTCGGGGGACAGATACAGATACGCAGTATTTT. Residues: CVSTRGTDTDTQYF.

This clonotype turned up a few times. At one end, the junction sequence differs from germline, possibly due to a read error. The chain uses TRBV20-1 and TRBJ2-1; TRBD1 matches 10 bases. The V gene's germline CDR1 is DFQATT and CDR2 SNEGSKA (reference sequence). The CDR3 has 13 amino acids. The CDR3 protein is CGAGTGVSNEQFF. The CDR3 DNA follows: TGCGGTGCCGGGACAGGGGTGTCCAATGAGCAGTTCTTC.

The rearrangement uses TRBV20-1 and TRBJ1-1; D possibly corresponds to TRBD1 (5 bases). The CDR3 runs to 14 residues. Germline assignment: CDR1 DFQATT and CDR2 SNEGSKA (reference sequence). Trimming took off 0 bases at V and 11 bases at J, with 19 bases between the two ends. The DNA for the CDR3 is TGCAGTGCTAGAGATCCGAGGCAGGGCAGGGACGCTTTCTTT. It specifies CSARDPRQGRDAFF.

The chain employs TRBV7-9 and TRBJ1-6; D is unclear. V lost 9 bases to trimming and J lost 2 bases, with 11 bases between them. Germline assignment: CDR1 SEHNR and CDR2 FQNEAQ (reference sequence). CDR3 size: 14 residues. DNA for the CDR3: TGTGCCAGTGCTCCGGGCACCTATAATTCACCCCTCCACTTT. Protein: CASAPGTYNSPLHF.

As regards this clonotype: One end of the junction varies from germline; a read error may be responsible. The V and J genes are TRBV18 and TRBJ2-3, with 7 bases identical to TRBD2. The germline gives CDR1 KGHSH, CDR2 LQKENI. This CDR3 is built from 13 residues. CDR3 sequence: CASSPRGEDTQYF. CDR3 bases: TGCGCCAGCTCACCACGGGGGGAAGATACGCAGTATTTT.

The chain recombines TRBV5-6 with TRBJ1-5; the D gene is possibly TRBD1 (5 bases). V was trimmed by 5 bases and J by 5 bases, leaving 20 bases between them. This CDR3 region has 16 residues. Germline values: CDR1 SGHDT, CDR2 YYEEEE. This CDR3 reads CASSFGGRAGDQPQHF. The DNA for the CDR3 is TGTGCCAGCAGTTTCGGGGGGAGGGCTGGGGATCAGCCCCAGCATTTT.

The CDR3 DNA is TGCGCCAGCAGCGATGGACTAGCGGGGTTTAATGAGCAGTTCTTC. Protein product: CASSDGLAGFNEQFF. This rearrangement joins TRBV5-1 to TRBJ2-5; 12 bases match TRBD2. The better agreement between TRBJ2-1 and the DNA end casts doubt on the J call. Germline CDR1 and CDR2: SGHRS and YFSETQ. This CDR3 comprises 15 residues.

The chain employs TRBV4-3 and TRBJ1-6; unclear D gene. This CDR3 spans 15 amino acids. Germline loops: CDR1 LGHNA, CDR2 YSLEER. Trimming took 0 bases from V and 13 from J, leaving 16 bases between them. The CDR3 DNA reads TGCGCCAGCAGCCAAGATTTTGGCCGTGAACACCCCCTCCACTTT. Translating it yields CASSQDFGREHPLHF.

In its sample, this clonotype was seen a few times. The chain couples TRBV7-2 to TRBJ2-5; D ambiguous. CDR1 and CDR2 (germline): SGHTA, FQGNSA. The CDR3 contains 14 residues. The V end lost 1 base, the J end lost 9 bases, and 15 bases lay between the germline ends. CDR3 coding DNA: TGTGCCAGCAGCTTAGATTCCAACCGTGGGGCCCAGTACTTC. Translation: CASSLDSNRGAQYF.

This clonotype was recorded once. The chain links TRBV7-2 to TRBJ2-3; D may correspond to TRBD1 or TRBD2 (5 bases each). CDR1 is SGHTA and CDR2 is FQGNSA in the germline V gene. The CDR3 length is 17 residues. Between the trimmed V and J ends, which lost 1 base and 9 bases, there was a span of 23 bases. CDR3 in DNA: TGTGCCAGCAGCTTAGGATCCATAACAGGTGTTCCGGGGACGCAGTATTTT. This gives the protein CASSLGSITGVPGTQYF.

The gene calls are TRBV6-1 and TRBJ2-5; D is perhaps TRBD1 or TRBD2 (5 bases each). The germline CDR1 and CDR2 sequences are MNHNS and SASEGT. CDR3 size: 13 residues. Trimming removed 3 bases from V and 7 bases from J, with 12 bases in between. The CDR3 loop is CASSDRGPGTQYF. The CDR3 DNA is TGTGCCAGCAGTGACCGGGGCCCTGGGACCCAGTACTTC.

This clonotype has a handful of counts. The chain recombines TRBV3-1 with TRBJ2-7; D is uncertain. CDR1 is LGHDT, CDR2 YNNKEL, per germline (reference sequence). V was cut by 8 bases and J by 1 base, with 9 bases left in between. This CDR3 has 12 amino acids. DNA for the CDR3: TGTGCCAGCTCTACTTTGTCCTACGAGCAGTACTTC. It encodes CASSTLSYEQYF.

The chain uses TRBV7-9 and TRBJ1-1; the match to TRBD1 covers 8 bases. CDR3 length equals 12 residues. Trimming removed 5 bases from V and 7 bases from J; junction bases left unmatched: 3. CDR1 and CDR2 from the germline V gene are SEHNR and FQNEAQ (reference sequence). The CDR3 spells CASSGGQGEAFF. In DNA form, the CDR3 reads TGTGCCAGCAGCGGCGGACAGGGTGAAGCTTTCTTT.

This clonotype appeared a few times. The chain carries TRBV6-6 and TRBJ2-1, with D uncertain. In germline, CDR1 is MNHNY, CDR2 SVGAGI (reference sequence). The V and J ends lost 7 bases and 6 bases respectively, with 13 bases between them. The CDR3 covers 13 residues. The CDR3 bases are TGTGCCAGCACGCCGCGGTGGGTCAATGAGCAGTTCTTC. Translating it yields CASTPRWVNEQFF.